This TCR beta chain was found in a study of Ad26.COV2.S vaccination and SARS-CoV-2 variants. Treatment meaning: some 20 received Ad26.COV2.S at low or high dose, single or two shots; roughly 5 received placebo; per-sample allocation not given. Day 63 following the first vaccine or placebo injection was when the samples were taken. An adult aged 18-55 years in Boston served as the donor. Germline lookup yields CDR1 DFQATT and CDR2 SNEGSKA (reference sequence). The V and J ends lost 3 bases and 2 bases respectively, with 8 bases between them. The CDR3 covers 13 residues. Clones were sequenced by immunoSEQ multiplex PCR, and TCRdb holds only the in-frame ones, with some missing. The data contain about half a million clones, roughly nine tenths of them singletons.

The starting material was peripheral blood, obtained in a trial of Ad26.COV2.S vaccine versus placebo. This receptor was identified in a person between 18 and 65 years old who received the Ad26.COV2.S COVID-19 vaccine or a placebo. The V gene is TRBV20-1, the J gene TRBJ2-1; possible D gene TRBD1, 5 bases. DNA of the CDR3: TGCAGTGCTAGTGAGACAGCCTACAATGAGCAGTTCTTC. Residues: CSASETAYNEQFF.